Included here is one T cell receptor beta chain sequence, with context. The target antigen is unknown. The CDR3 totals 16 residues. Germline V gene sequence: CDR1 SGHRS, CDR2 YFSETQ. The V and J ends lost 4 bases and 7 bases, in that order; junction bases with no gene match: 16. This table comes from immunoSEQ multiplex PCR, and its TCRdb copy is limited to in-frame clones, with some not included. This sample has tens of thousands of clones; 80% to 95% occur once, and the top ten carry 5.3%. This record comes from a study of cytomegalovirus exposure and HLA in healthy donors. Points from the study as a whole: Published work reported that the classifier diagnosed cytomegalovirus status with high specificity and sensitivity.

This receptor was taken from a man younger than 35 in good health and CMV-seropositive. Sample: PBMCs. The chain employs TRBV5-1 and TRBJ1-1; TRBD1 agrees at 7 bases. As DNA, the CDR3 is TGCGCCAGCAGCGCTCACAGGGGATCGCGTACTGGTGAAGCTTTCTTT. Translating it yields CASSAHRGSRTGEAFF.